The 24 T cell receptor beta chains listed next were all sequenced from one sample in a study of blood T cells in healthy people across ages. The second PCR ran about 6 to 11 cycles with a sample-barcoded 5' primer and J-beta primers. TCRdb re-derived calls from the 5' RACE reads in MiXCR, one entry per CDR3 protein. In the table there are more than 900,000 distinct CDR3 sequences, about 23% of which are singletons. These sequences were also reported in another study, on T cells of mothers and their children.

Material for sequencing was blood. The source of these receptors is a girl aged 2-10 years in good health.

The chain joins TRBV15 to TRBJ2-5; the D gene is possibly TRBD2 (5 bases). The tail of the sequence fits TRBJ2-7 better, so the J call may be wrong. The CDR3 length is 13 residues. CDR1 and CDR2 from the germline V gene are LNHNV and YYDKDF (reference sequence). The CDR3 bases are TGTGCCACCAGCAGAGGAGGGACCTACGAGCAGTACTTC. Encoded protein: CATSRGGTYEQYF.

This clonotype was recorded a few times. The chain has TRBV20-1 and TRBJ1-2; 7 bases match TRBD1. This CDR3 has 12 residues. From germline, CDR1 is DFQATT and CDR2 SNEGSKA (reference sequence). V gave up 5 bases and J gave up 4 bases; unmatched junction bases: 4. The chain's CDR3 is CSAEGQTYGYTF. The CDR3 region has the DNA TGCAGTGCTGAGGGACAGACCTATGGCTACACCTTC.

J is TRBJ2-6 and V is TRBV5-1; D is ambiguous. This CDR3 has 16 residues. Trimming stripped 1 base from V and 0 bases from J, with 8 bases between. The germline V gene has CDR1 SGHRS and CDR2 YFSETQ. The CDR3 nucleotides read TGCGCCAGCAGCTTGAGCCGGCCCTCTGGGGCCAACGTCCTGACTTTC. This gives the protein CASSLSRPSGANVLTF.

This clonotype was seen only a few times. V is TRBV19 and J is TRBJ2-5; TRBD2 is a possible D gene (5 bases). The J call is doubtful: the DNA matches TRBJ2-1 better. CDR1 is LNHDA, CDR2 SQIVND, per germline (reference sequence). The CDR3 is 14 residues long. CDR3: CASSKTGTYNEQFF. Here the CDR3 DNA reads TGTGCCAGTAGTAAGACCGGGACCTACAATGAGCAGTTCTTC.

This clonotype was counted only a few times. The rearrangement joins TRBV12-3 or TRBV12-4 to TRBJ2-1; 9 bases are shared with TRBD2. This CDR3 is built from 16 residues. V lost 1 base, J lost 4 bases, and 5 bases stayed unmatched. The CDR3 is CASSLGTSDIYNEQFF. DNA for the CDR3: TGTGCCAGCAGTTTAGGGACTAGCGACATTTACAATGAGCAGTTCTTC.

The chain carries TRBV7-2 and TRBJ2-1; D is unresolved. V lost 5 bases and J 3 bases, leaving 11 bases between the germline ends. CDR1 and CDR2 from the germline V gene are SGHTA and FQGNSA. The CDR3 contains 14 residues. The CDR3 nucleotides are TGTGCCAGCAGCCCCCGGGTACACTACAATGAGCAGTTCTTC. Its translation is CASSPRVHYNEQFF.

A few counts support this clonotype. The chain recombines TRBV18 with TRBJ1-6, with D uncertain. The ends were cut back, 5 bases at V and 8 bases at J, with 7 bases in the middle. The CDR3 is 12 residues long. Germline-derived CDR1 and CDR2 are KGHSH and LQKENI. The CDR3 DNA follows: TGTGCCAGCTCAGATATGGATTCACCCCTCCACTTT. Its translation: CASSDMDSPLHF.

The chain employs TRBV6-2 or TRBV6-3 and TRBJ2-5; 7 positions agree with TRBD1. Trimming at V came to 2 bases and at J to 4 bases, leaving 4 bases not matched to a gene. Germline V lookup: CDR1 MNHEY, CDR2 SVGEGT. This CDR3 is built from 14 residues. CDR3 sequence reads: CASSYGQVGETQYF. The CDR3 DNA reads TGTGCCAGCAGTTACGGACAGGTCGGAGAGACCCAGTACTTC.

This clonotype occurred a few times. The V gene is TRBV7-2, the J gene TRBJ2-5, with 10 positions matching TRBD2. V trimming: 2 bases; J trimming: 4 bases; junction bases outside the gene matches: 4. Germline lookup yields CDR1 SGHTA and CDR2 FQGNSA. This CDR3 has 15 residues. The CDR3 sequence: CASSLPAGGRETQYF. The CDR3 nucleotides read TGTGCCAGCAGCTTACCAGCGGGGGGGCGAGAGACCCAGTACTTC. Based on the CDR3 plus reference TRBV7-2 and TRBJ2-5, the full variable domain is GAGVSQSPSNKVTEKGKDVELRCDPISGHTALYWYRQSLGQGLEFLIYFQGNSAPDKSGLPSDRFSAERTGGSVSTLTIQRTQQEDSAVYLCASSLPAGGRETQYFGPGTRLLVL.

This clonotype was counted a few times. V usage is TRBV4-1 and J usage is TRBJ2-7; possibly TRBD1 for D (5 bases). Trimming left V 4 bases short and J 0 bases short, with 16 bases between. The CDR3 has 16 residues. Germline V gives CDR1 MGHRA, CDR2 YSYEKL. This chain's CDR3 is CASSLIYGAISYEQYF. In DNA form, the CDR3 reads TGCGCCAGCAGCCTAATCTATGGGGCTATCTCCTACGAGCAGTACTTC.

This clonotype has a handful of counts. This chain joins TRBV3-1 and TRBJ1-4; D is unclear. V was pared by 4 bases and J by 8 bases, with 14 bases between. Germline V lookup: CDR1 LGHDT, CDR2 YNNKEL (reference sequence). CDR3 size: 14 residues. The CDR3 region is CASSPMGSREKLFF. The CDR3 DNA reads TGTGCCAGCAGCCCCATGGGCTCGAGAGAAAAACTGTTTTTT.

The table lists this clonotype with a few counts. The V call is TRBV5-6, the J call TRBJ2-5, with 7 bases lining up with TRBD2. CDR1 and CDR2 (germline): SGHDT, YYEEEE. The CDR3 covers 14 residues. Unmatched junction bases numbered 9, after V lost 5 bases and J lost 5 bases. The CDR3 reads CASRLTSVSETQYF. CDR3 DNA sequence: TGTGCCAGCAGACTTACTAGCGTCTCCGAGACCCAGTACTTC.

The gene calls are TRBV4-3 and TRBJ1-1; D call uncertain. The V gene's germline CDR1 is LGHNA and CDR2 YSLEER. Trimming pared 0 bases from V and 6 bases from J, leaving 11 bases between. The CDR3 runs to 14 residues. CDR3 bases: TGCGCCAGCAGCCAAGACGATTCGGCTTCTGAAGCTTTCTTT. It translates to CASSQDDSASEAFF.

J is TRBJ1-2 and V is TRBV7-3, with D possibly matching TRBD1 (5 bases). Germline assignment: CDR1 SGHTA and CDR2 FQGTGA. Trimming shortened V by 5 bases and J by 4 bases, and 17 bases separated the two germline ends. CDR3 size: 15 residues. CDR3 sequence (DNA): TGTGCCAGCAGCCCACAGCCGACAGATTTCTATGGCTACACCTTC. Translated, it gives CASSPQPTDFYGYTF.

In this sample, this clonotype turned up many times. The chain recombines TRBV29-1 with TRBJ2-3; D is ambiguous. From germline, CDR1 is SQVTM and CDR2 ANQGSEA. Trimming stripped 6 bases from V and 2 bases from J, with 12 bases between. This CDR3 has 13 residues. The CDR3: CSVLARNTDTQYF. The CDR3, as DNA: TGCAGCGTCCTGGCCCGAAACACAGATACGCAGTATTTT.

The rearrangement links TRBV20-1 to TRBJ2-5; TRBD2 matches at 7 bases. Per the germline V gene, CDR1 is DFQATT and CDR2 is SNEGSKA (reference sequence). J gave up 2 bases and V 4 bases, and 13 bases lay outside the gene matches. CDR3 length: 16 residues. In nucleotides, the CDR3 is TGCAGTGCTAAGCATCCCCCCAAGGGACTACAAGAGACCCAGTACTTC. Its protein is CSAKHPPKGLQETQYF.

This clonotype was observed a handful of times. V usage is TRBV28 and J usage is TRBJ2-5, with TRBD1 matching over 7 bases. With the DNA end fitting TRBJ2-1 better, the J assignment may be wrong. This CDR3 is 16 amino acids long. CDR1 and CDR2 from the germline V gene are MDHEN and SYDVKM. CDR3 sequence: CASSVETGTEVNEQFF. Here the CDR3 DNA reads TGTGCCAGCAGCGTCGAGACCGGGACAGAGGTGAATGAGCAGTTCTTC.

The sample holds one count of this clonotype. The rearrangement joins TRBV6-2 or TRBV6-3 to TRBJ2-1; D possibly corresponds to TRBD2 (5 bases). The closer fit of TRBJ2-7 to the DNA end suggests the J call may be wrong. CDR1 and CDR2 (germline): MNHEY, SVGEGT. The length of the CDR3 is 19 residues. CDR3 residues: CASSYSTNRRSNLQYEQYF. The CDR3 coding sequence is TGTGCCAGCAGTTACTCGACTAATCGGCGAAGTAATCTCCAATACGAGCAGTACTTC.

The chain joins TRBV11-2 to TRBJ1-1, with D possibly matching TRBD1 (5 bases). The CDR3 totals 13 residues. V was trimmed by 1 base and J by 4 bases, leaving 7 bases between them. CDR1 is SGHAT, CDR2 FQNNGV, per germline. CDR3 bases: TGTGCCAGCAGCTTAGCCAGGGTCACTGAAGCTTTCTTT. It translates to CASSLARVTEAFF.

The chain links TRBV20-1 to TRBJ2-7, with TRBD2 matching 7 bases. Per the germline V gene, CDR1 is DFQATT and CDR2 is SNEGSKA (reference sequence). J was trimmed by 2 bases and V by 0 bases; bases with no gene match: 7. This CDR3 comprises 15 residues. The CDR3 loop reads CSARDPLAATYEQYF. CDR3 in DNA: TGCAGTGCTAGAGATCCGCTAGCGGCCACCTACGAGCAGTACTTC.

Notes on this clonotype: Its ends do not fully match the called genes, so a read error is possible. The chain carries TRBV5-1 and TRBJ2-1, with 11 bases lining up with TRBD2. Germline CDR1 SGHRS, CDR2 YFSETQ. The CDR3 covers 19 residues. In nucleotides, the CDR3 is TGCGCCAGCAATATTGGGTTAGGGACTAGCGGTACCTCCTACGATGAGCAGTTCTTC. This sequence encodes CASNIGLGTSGTSYDEQFF.

The sample holds a few counts of this clonotype. An end of the junction differs from the germline gene, which may be a read error. The V and J genes are TRBV7-6 and TRBJ2-3, with 13 bases aligning to TRBD2. The length of the CDR3 is 16 residues. Germline V gene data show CDR1 as SGHVS and CDR2 as FNYEAQ. The CDR3 DNA reads as TGTGCCAGCAGCCATGGACTAGCGGGAGACACAGATACGCAGTACTTT. Its protein is CASSHGLAGDTDTQYF.

The genes are TRBV9 and TRBJ1-4; D unclear. V was cut by 2 bases and J by 0 bases, with 11 bases left in between. The CDR3 sequence is 16 residues long. CDR1 SGDLS and CDR2 YYNGEE come from the germline V gene. The CDR3 bases are TGTGCCAGCAGCGTTCTCGGACTGCCAACTAATGAAAAACTGTTTTTT. Amino acid sequence: CASSVLGLPTNEKLFF.

This clonotype was found many times. This rearrangement joins TRBV12-3 or TRBV12-4 to TRBJ2-7; 10 positions agree with TRBD2. V was pared by 3 bases and J by 3 bases, with 2 bases of the junction left unmatched. The CDR3 spans 14 residues. The CDR3 region has the DNA TGTGCCAGCAGTTTGCTAGCGGGGGACTACGAGCAGTACTTC. Its translation: CASSLLAGDYEQYF.